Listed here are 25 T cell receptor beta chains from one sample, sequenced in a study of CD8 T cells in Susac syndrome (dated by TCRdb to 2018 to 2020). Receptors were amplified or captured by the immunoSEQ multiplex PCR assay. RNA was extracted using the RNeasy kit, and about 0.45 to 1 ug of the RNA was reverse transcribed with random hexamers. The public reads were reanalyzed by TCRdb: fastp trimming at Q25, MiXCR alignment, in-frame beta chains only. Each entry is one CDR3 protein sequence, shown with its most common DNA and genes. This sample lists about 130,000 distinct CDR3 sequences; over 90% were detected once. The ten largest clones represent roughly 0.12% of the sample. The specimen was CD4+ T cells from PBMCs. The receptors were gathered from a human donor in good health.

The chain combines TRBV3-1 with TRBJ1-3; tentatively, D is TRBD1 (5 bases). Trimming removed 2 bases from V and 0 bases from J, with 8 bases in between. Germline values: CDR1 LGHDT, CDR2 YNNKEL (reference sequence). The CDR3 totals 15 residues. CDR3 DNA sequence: TGTGCCAGCAGCCAACGGGGCCTCTCTGGAAACACCATATATTTT. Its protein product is CASSQRGLSGNTIYF.

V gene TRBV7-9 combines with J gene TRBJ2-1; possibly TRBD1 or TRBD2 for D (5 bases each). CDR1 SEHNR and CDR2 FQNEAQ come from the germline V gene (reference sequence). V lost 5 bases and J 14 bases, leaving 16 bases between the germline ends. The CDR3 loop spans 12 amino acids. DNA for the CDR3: TGTGCCAGCAGCCTTGGGACCTGGGAAAAGTTCTTC. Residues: CASSLGTWEKFF.

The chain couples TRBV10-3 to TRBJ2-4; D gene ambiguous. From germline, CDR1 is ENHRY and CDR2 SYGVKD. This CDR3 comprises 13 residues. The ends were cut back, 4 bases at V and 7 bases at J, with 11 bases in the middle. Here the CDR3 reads CAISGGTGNIQYF. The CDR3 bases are TGTGCCATCAGTGGGGGAACCGGGAACATTCAGTACTTC.

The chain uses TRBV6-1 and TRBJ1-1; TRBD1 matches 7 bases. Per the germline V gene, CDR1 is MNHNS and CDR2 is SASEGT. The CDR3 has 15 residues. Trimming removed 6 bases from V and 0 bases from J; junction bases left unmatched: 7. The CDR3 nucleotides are TGTGCCAGCAGGGTAATGGGACAGATGAACACTGAAGCTTTCTTT. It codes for CASRVMGQMNTEAFF.

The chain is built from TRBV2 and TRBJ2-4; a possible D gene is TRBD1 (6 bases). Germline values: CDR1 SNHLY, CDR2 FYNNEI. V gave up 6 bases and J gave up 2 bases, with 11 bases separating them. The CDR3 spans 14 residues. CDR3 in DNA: TGTGCCAGCAGATCTCAGGGGACCAAAAACATTCAGTACTTC. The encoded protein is CASRSQGTKNIQYF.

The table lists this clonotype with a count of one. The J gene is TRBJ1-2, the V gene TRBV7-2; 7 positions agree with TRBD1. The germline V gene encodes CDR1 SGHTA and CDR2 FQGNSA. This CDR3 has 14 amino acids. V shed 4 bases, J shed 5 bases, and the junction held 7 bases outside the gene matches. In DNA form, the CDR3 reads TGTGCCAGCAGCTCGGGACAGCATAGATATGGCTACACCTTC. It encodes CASSSGQHRYGYTF. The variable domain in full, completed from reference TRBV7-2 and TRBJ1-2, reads GAGVSQSPSNKVTEKGKDVELRCDPISGHTALYWYRQSLGQGLEFLIYFQGNSAPDKSGLPSDRFSAERTGGSVSTLTIQRTQQEDSAVYLCASSSGQHRYGYTFGSGTRLTVV.

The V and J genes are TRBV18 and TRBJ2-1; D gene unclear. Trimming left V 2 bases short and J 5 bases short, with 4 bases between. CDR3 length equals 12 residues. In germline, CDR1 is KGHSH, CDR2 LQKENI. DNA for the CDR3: TGTGCCAGCTCACCAAACCACAATGAGCAGTTCTTC. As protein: CASSPNHNEQFF.

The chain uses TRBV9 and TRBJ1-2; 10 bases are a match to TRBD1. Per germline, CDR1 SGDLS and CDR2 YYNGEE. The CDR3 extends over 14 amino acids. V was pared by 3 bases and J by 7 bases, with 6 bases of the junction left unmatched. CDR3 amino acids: CASSARDRGGGYTF. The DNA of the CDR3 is TGTGCCAGCAGCGCCCGGGACAGGGGCGGTGGCTACACCTTC.

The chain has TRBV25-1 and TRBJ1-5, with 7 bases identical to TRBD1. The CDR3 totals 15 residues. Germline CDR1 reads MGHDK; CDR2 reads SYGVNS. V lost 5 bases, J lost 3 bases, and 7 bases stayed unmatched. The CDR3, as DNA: TGTGCCAGCAGTCCCATGGACAGGCCCAATCAGCCCCAGCATTTT. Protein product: CASSPMDRPNQPQHF. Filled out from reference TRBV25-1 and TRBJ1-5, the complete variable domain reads EADIYQTPRYLVIGTGKKITLECSQTMGHDKMYWYQQDPGMELHLIHYSYGVNSTEKGDLSSESTVSRIRTEHFPLTLESARPSHTSQYLCASSPMDRPNQPQHFGDGTRLSIL.

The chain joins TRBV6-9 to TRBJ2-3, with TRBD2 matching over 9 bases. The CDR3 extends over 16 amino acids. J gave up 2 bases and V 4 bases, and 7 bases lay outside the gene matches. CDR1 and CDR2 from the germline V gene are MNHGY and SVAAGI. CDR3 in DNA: TGTGCCAGCAGTTCCCTCCCTAGCGGGGACACAGATACGCAGTATTTT. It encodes CASSSLPSGDTDTQYF.

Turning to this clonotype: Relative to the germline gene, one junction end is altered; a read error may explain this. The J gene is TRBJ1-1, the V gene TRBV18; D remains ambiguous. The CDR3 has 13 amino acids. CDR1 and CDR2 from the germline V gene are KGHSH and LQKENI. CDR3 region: CASSPRITAEAFF. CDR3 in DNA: TGTGCCAGCTCACCAAGGATCACCGCTGAAGCCTTCTTT.

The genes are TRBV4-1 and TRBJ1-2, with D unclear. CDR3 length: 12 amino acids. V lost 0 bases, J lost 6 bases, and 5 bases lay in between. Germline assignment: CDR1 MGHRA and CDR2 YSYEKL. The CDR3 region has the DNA TGCGCCAGCAGCCAAGATTTTGATGGCTACACCTTC. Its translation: CASSQDFDGYTF.

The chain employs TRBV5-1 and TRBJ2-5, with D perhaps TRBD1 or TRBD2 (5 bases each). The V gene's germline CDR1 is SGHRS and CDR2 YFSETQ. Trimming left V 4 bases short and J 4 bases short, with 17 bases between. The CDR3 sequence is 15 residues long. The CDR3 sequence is CASSRVPGQGETQYF. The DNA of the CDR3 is TGCGCCAGCAGCCGAGTCCCGGGGCAAGGAGAGACCCAGTACTTC.

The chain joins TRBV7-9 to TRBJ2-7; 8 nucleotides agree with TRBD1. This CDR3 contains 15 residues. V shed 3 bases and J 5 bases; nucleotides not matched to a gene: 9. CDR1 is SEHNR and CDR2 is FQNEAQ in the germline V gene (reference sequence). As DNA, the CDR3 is TGTGCCAGCAGCTTCCCTGGGACAGGTGACAACGAGCAGTACTTC. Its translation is CASSFPGTGDNEQYF. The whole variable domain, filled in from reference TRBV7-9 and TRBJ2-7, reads DTGVSQNPRHKITKRGQNVTFRCDPISEHNRLYWYRQTLGQGPEFLTYFQNEAQLEKSRLLSDRFSAERPKGSFSTLEIQRTEQGDSAMYLCASSFPGTGDNEQYFGPGTRLTVT.

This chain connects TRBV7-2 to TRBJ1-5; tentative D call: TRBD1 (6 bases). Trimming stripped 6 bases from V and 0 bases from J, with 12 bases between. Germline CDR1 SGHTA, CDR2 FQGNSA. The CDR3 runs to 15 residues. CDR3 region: CASSVNRVSNQPQHF. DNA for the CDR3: TGTGCCAGCAGTGTTAACAGGGTTAGCAATCAGCCCCAGCATTTT.

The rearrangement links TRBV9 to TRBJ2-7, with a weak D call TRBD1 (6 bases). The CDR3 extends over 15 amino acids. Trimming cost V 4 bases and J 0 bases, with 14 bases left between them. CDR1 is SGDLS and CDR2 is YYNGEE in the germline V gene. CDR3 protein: CASSPQPGASYEQYF. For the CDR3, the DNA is TGTGCCAGCAGCCCCCAGCCAGGGGCCTCCTACGAGCAGTACTTC.

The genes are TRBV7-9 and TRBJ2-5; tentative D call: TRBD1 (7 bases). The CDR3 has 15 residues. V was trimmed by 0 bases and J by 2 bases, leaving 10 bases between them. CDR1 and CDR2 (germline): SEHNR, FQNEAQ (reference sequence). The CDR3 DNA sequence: TGTGCCAGCAGCTTAGCGCGGGGACAGCAAGAGACCCAGTACTTC. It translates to CASSLARGQQETQYF.

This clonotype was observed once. The CDR3 DNA follows: TGTGCCAGCAGCACCCTTTTACTTGGCGGGGAGCAGTTCTTC. Translation: CASSTLLLGGEQFF. The chain carries TRBV7-9 and TRBJ2-1; weak D call: TRBD2 (5 bases). The CDR3 loop spans 14 amino acids. Germline CDR1 reads SEHNR; CDR2 reads FQNEAQ (reference sequence). V was pared by 5 bases and J by 10 bases, with 18 bases between.

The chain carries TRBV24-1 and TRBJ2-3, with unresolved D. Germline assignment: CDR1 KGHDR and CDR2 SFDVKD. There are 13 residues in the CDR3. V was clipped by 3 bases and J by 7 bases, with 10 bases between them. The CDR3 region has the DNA TGTGCCACCAGTGATGTGACGATTAATACGCAGTATTTT. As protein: CATSDVTINTQYF.

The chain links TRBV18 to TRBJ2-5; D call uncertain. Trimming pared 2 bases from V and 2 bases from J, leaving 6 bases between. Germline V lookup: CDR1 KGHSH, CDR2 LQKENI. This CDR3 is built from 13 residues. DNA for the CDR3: TGTGCCAGCTCACCAAGCCTTCAAGAGACCCAGTACTTC. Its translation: CASSPSLQETQYF.

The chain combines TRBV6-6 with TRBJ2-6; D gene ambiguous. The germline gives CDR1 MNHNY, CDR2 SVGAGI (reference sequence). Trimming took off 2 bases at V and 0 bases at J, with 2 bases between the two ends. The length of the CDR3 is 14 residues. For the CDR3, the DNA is TGTGCCAGCAGTTACGGCTCTGGGGCCAACGTCCTGACTTTC. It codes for CASSYGSGANVLTF.

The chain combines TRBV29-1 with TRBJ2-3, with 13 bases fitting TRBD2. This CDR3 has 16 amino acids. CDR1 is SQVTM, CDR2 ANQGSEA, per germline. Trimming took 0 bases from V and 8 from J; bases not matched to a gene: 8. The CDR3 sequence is CSVEELLGLAGSTQYF. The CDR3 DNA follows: TGCAGCGTTGAAGAGCTCTTGGGACTAGCGGGATCTACGCAGTATTTT.

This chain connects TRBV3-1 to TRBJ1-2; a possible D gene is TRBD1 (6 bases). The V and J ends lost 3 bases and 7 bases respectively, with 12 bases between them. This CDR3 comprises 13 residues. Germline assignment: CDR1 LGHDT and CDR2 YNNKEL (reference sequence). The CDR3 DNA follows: TGTGCCAGCAGCCACACAGGGTTTGGTGGCTACACCTTC. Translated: CASSHTGFGGYTF.

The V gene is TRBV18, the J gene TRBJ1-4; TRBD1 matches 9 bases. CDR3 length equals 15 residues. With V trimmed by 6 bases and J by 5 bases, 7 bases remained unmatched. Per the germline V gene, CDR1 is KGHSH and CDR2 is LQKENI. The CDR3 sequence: CASSLAGTGNEKLFF. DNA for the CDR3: TGTGCCAGCTCTCTAGCCGGGACAGGGAATGAAAAACTGTTTTTT.

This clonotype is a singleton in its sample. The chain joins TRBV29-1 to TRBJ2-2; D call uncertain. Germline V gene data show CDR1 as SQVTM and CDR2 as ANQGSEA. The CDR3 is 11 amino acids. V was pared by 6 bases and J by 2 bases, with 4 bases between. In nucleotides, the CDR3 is TGCAGCGTAGTTAACACCGGGGAGCTGTTTTTT. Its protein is CSVVNTGELFF.